A selection of T cell receptor beta chains follows, all from one sample in a study of blood T cell repertoires in COVID-19. Only in-frame clones appear in the TCRdb table, and some are missing; sequencing was by immunoSEQ multiplex PCR. The sample includes about 230,000 clones, 89% of them seen just once. Sequencing used PBMCs or T cells enriched from blood (not recorded which). The receptors here all came from a woman aged 25-40 years with acute COVID-19. CDR3s include the opening cysteine and the closing phenylalanine or tryptophan. A D gene is named only where the DNA matches it firmly. Clone size is given for some rows only: seen once, a few or many times, or a class if the clone is expanded.

V gene	D gene	clone size	J gene	CDR3 DNA	CDR3 protein
TRBV7-9	NA	NA	TRBJ1-6	TGTGCCAGCAGCTTAGGGGGCACTGGTTCACCCCTCCACTTT	CASSLGGTGSPLHF
TRBV19	NA	NA	TRBJ1-1	TGTGCCAGTAGTATAGTGGCGGCGAGGACTGAGGCTTTCTTT	CASSIVAARTEAFF
TRBV3-1/TRBV3-2	NA	NA	TRBJ1-4	TGTGCCAGCAGCCAAGAGGGAGGCGGAAATGAAAAACTGTTTTTT	CASSQEGGGNEKLFF
TRBV2	NA	NA	TRBJ1-2	TGTGCCAGCAGTGAGGTTCCAGGGAGGCATAACTATGGCTACACCTTC	CASSEVPGRHNYGYTF
TRBV5-5	NA	NA	TRBJ1-1	TGTGCCAGCAGCTTGGTTCCAGGGGACACTGAAGCTTTCTTT	CASSLVPGDTEAFF
TRBV6-5	NA	NA	TRBJ1-4	TGTGCCAGCAGTATCCAAGGAGGCAGAAATGAAAAACTGTTTTTT	CASSIQGGRNEKLFF
TRBV7-2	NA	NA	TRBJ1-5	TGTGCCAGCAGCTCTAGGCCGGGAAGGTCAGGCAATCAGCCCCAGCATTTT	CASSSRPGRSGNQPQHF
TRBV10-3	NA	NA	TRBJ1-1	TGTGCCATCAGTGACAGGACTGAAGCTTTCTTT	CAISDRTEAFF
TRBV10-1	TRBD1	NA	TRBJ2-7	TGCGCCAGCAGGGGACAGGGCAGCTCCTACGAGCAGTACTTC	CASRGQGSSYEQYF
TRBV7-9	NA	few	TRBJ1-2	TGTGCCAGCGAGCGGGGGTCTCCCCTCACGAGCTCTAACTATGGCTACACCTTC	CASERGSPLTSSNYGYTF
TRBV5-1	NA	NA	TRBJ1-1	TGCGCCAGCAGCTTGAGCGGGGGGAACACTGAAGCTTTCTTT	CASSLSGGNTEAFF
TRBV6-5	NA	NA	TRBJ1-2	TGTGCCAGCTTTGAGAGGACAGCCGGCTACACCTTC	CASFERTAGYTF
TRBV5-1	TRBD1	NA	TRBJ1-4	TGCGCCAGCAGCGGAGGGACAGGCGCGACAACTAATGAAAAACTGTTTTTT	CASSGGTGATTNEKLFF
TRBV4-1	NA	NA	TRBJ1-2	TGCGCCAGCAGCCAAGCGGACTATGGCTACACCTTC	CASSQADYGYTF
TRBV9	NA	NA	TRBJ1-1	TGTGCCAGCAGCCCTAATATTGTTGACACTGAAGCTTTCTTT	CASSPNIVDTEAFF
TRBV10-2	TRBD1	NA	TRBJ1-1	TGCGCCAGCAGGGGGACAGGGTGGAACACTGAAGCTTTCTTT	CASRGTGWNTEAFF
TRBV6-5	NA	NA	TRBJ1-5	TGTGCCACCCCAGGACTTTATAGCAATCAGCCCCAGCATTTT	CATPGLYSNQPQHF
TRBV7-9	TRBD1	NA	TRBJ1-1	TGTGCCAGCAGCTTAGCGGACAGGGGGCCCTGTTGTGAAGCTTTCTTT	CASSLADRGPCCEAFF
TRBV7-8	NA	NA	TRBJ1-5	TGTGCCAGCAGCGGGCGGGCGGACTATAGCAATCAGCCCCAGCATTTT	CASSGRADYSNQPQHF
TRBV10-3	NA	NA	TRBJ1-2	TGTGCCATCAGTGACCCTGGACAGAGTAACTATGGCTACACCTTC	CAISDPGQSNYGYTF
TRBV28	NA	NA	TRBJ2-6	TGTGCCAGCTTTCCTTCTGGGGCCAACGTCCTGACTTTC	CASFPSGANVLTF
TRBV28	TRBD2	NA	TRBJ2-7	TGTGCCGTCGGGACTAGGTACGAGCAGTACTTC	CAVGTRYEQYF
TRBV5-1	NA	NA	TRBJ1-1	TGCGCCAGCAGCCAAATGGAGGGGCAAGTTGAAGCTTTCTTT	CASSQMEGQVEAFF
TRBV7-8	NA	NA	TRBJ2-6	TGTGCCAGCAGCTTAGATGCGGTCTCTGGGGCCAACGTCCTGACTTTC	CASSLDAVSGANVLTF
TRBV5-4	NA	NA	TRBJ2-7	TGTGCCAGCAGCGGACCCGGGACAAAGACCTACGAGCAGTACTTC	CASSGPGTKTYEQYF
TRBV4-2	TRBD1	NA	TRBJ1-5	TGTGCCAGCAGCCAAGGGGCAGGGGGGTCGGGTCAGCCCCAGCATTTT	CASSQGAGGSGQPQHF
TRBV10-3	NA	NA	TRBJ1-3	TGTGCCATCAGTTGGGCGGGGCCCTCTGGAAACACCATATATTTT	CAISWAGPSGNTIYF
TRBV4-2	TRBD2	NA	TRBJ2-5	TGTGCCAGCAGCCATCCCCTAGCGGGGGAGGCGGAGACCCAGTACTTC	CASSHPLAGEAETQYF
TRBV19	NA	NA	TRBJ1-3	TGTGCCAGTATGGCGGGGAGCTCTGGAAACACCATATATTTT	CASMAGSSGNTIYF
TRBV5-6	NA	NA	TRBJ1-1	TGTGCCAGCAGCTTCCAATCGGGCACTGAAGCTTTCTTT	CASSFQSGTEAFF
TRBV5-1	TRBD2	NA	TRBJ2-3	TGCGCCAGCAGCTTATTCTTACTAGGACTAGCGGGGGGGAACCTTAACACAGATACGCAGTATTTT	CASSLFLLGLAGGNLNTDTQYF
TRBV13	NA	once	TRBJ1-4	TGTGCCAGCAGGGAAGGGGCAACTAATGAAAAACTGTTTTTT	CASREGATNEKLFF
TRBV4-1	NA	NA	TRBJ1-2	TGCGCCAGCAGCCCCTCGGAGCTTAGGTACTATGGCTACACCTTC	CASSPSELRYYGYTF
TRBV19	TRBD1	NA	TRBJ2-2	TGTGCCAGTAGCGGGACAGGACGGGACACCGGGGAGCTGTTTTTT	CASSGTGRDTGELFF
TRBV2	TRBD1	once	TRBJ1-4	TGTGCCAGCAGAACAGGGGAAATCGAAAAACTGTTTTTT	CASRTGEIEKLFF
TRBV28	TRBD1	NA	TRBJ1-6	TGTGCCAGCAGTTCCCAGACAGGGTGGAGTTCACCCCTCCACTTT	CASSSQTGWSSPLHF
TRBV11-1	TRBD1	NA	TRBJ1-5	TGTGCCAGCAGCCCCGACAGGGGGGTGAACAATCAGCCCCAGCATTTT	CASSPDRGVNNQPQHF